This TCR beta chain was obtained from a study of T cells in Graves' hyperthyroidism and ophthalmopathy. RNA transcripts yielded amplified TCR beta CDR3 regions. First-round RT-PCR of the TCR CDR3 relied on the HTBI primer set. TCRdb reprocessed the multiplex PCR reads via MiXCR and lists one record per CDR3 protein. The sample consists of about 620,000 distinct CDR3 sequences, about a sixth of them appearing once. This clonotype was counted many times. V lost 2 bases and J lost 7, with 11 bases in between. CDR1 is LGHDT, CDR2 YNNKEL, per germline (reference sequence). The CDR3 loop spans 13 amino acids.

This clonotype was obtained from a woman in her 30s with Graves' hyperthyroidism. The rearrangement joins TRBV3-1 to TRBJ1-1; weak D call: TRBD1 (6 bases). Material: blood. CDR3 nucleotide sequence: TGTGCCAGCAGCCAATTAGAGGACAGTGAAGCTTTCTTT. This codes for CASSQLEDSEAFF.